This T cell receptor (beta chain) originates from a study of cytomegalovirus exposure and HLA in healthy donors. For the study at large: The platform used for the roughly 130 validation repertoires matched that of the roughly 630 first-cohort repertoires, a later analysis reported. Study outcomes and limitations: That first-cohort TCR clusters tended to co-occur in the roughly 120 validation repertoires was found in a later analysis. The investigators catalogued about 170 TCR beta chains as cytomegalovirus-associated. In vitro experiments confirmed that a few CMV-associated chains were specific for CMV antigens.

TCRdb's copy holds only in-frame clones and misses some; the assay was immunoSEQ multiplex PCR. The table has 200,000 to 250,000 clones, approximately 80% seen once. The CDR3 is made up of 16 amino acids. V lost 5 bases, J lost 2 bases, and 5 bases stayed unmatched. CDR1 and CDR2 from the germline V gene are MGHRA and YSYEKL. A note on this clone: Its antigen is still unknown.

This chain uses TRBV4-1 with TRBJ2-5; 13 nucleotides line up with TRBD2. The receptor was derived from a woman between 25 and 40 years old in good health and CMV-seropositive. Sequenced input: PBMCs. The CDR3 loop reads CASSNGTSGIQETQYF. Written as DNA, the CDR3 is TGCGCCAGCAGCAATGGGACTAGCGGGATTCAAGAGACCCAGTACTTC.